This paragraph covers one TCR beta chain sequence. Its antigen is unidentified. The entry originates in a study of cytotoxic CD8 clonotypes in ibrutinib-treated CLL. Overall study results and limits: Baseline-level clonality went beyond age-matched healthy donors and moved in step with circulating CD8+ T-cell counts. Public clonotypes were seen rarely and were contracted or stable on treatment.

The repertoire was sequenced with immunoSEQ multiplex PCR; TCRdb's copy has only in-frame clones and lacks some. The table shows approximately 340,000 clones, with roughly 70% occurring only once. J was trimmed by 3 bases and V by 3 bases; bases with no gene match: 7. The CDR3 has 16 amino acids. From germline, CDR1 is MDHEN and CDR2 SYDVKM. Sequenced here: PBMCs, sampled after 36 months of ibrutinib treatment. The chain recombines TRBV28 with TRBJ2-3; 9 bases are shared with TRBD1. This clonotype was sampled from a human donor with chronic lymphocytic leukemia. The CDR3 nucleotides are TGTGCCAGCAGTTTTACCCTACAGGGGGCTACAGATACGCAGTATTTT. It yields the protein CASSFTLQGATDTQYF.